The present entry profiles one T cell receptor beta chain with its context. This clonotype appeared many times. The target of this receptor is not known. Base qualities were left out, and no much larger clone turns up one base away. Set within a cohort of healthcare workers in London, UK, this nested case-control study involved weekly PCR testing of nasopharyngeal swabs along with blood sampling. Healthcare workers were recruited during the week of the UK lockdown, between 23 and 31 March 2020, and followed weekly for up to roughly 15 weeks. The source of the sample is a study of early T cells in non-severe SARS-CoV-2 infection (dated by TCRdb to the early 2020s). About the study as a whole: Bulk RNA from unsorted whole blood was used for TCR sequencing, so alpha and beta chains could not be paired. Beyond this particular receptor, the publication reports: VDJdb matching was skewed toward anti-spike CD8 responses, so virus-specific expansions were likely underestimated and private and CD4 specificities were missed.

Library preparation was by 5' RACE. Reads for this sample came from a NextSeq 500. In the TCR library protocol, unique molecular identifiers were attached to individual cDNA molecules to correct for PCR bias and sequencing error. Both TCR alpha and beta chains were sequenced, and tight co-correlation was observed between alpha and beta sequence abundances in each sample. Regarding the original processing steps: Decombinator V4 was used to annotate the V gene, J gene and CDR3 of the TCR sequences. TCRs were defined as expanded if a significant change between any two time points was detected under a Poisson model with p below 0.0001. TCR abundances were normalised to the total number of TCRs sequenced per sample and were expressed as counts per million. TRAV1-2 paired with TRAJ12, TRAJ20 or TRAJ33 defined MAIT TCRs, while TRAV10 paired with TRAJ18 defined iNKT TCRs. VDJdb, accessed on 1 November 2021, was searched for TCRs annotated for CMV, EBV and SARS-CoV-2, and TCRs annotated for more than one antigen were excluded. TCRdb reprocessing: public reads trimmed at Q25 with fastp, clones called with MiXCR, in-frame beta chains kept. Entries that share a CDR3 protein sequence are merged under the most common genes and DNA. These V and J calls are TCRdb output, not the study's own analysis. The sample table contains about 50,000 distinct CDR3 sequences; only one count was recorded for about 6.5% of them. The ten largest clones take up approximately 3% of the sample.

Its CDR3 holds 14 amino acids, cysteine through phenylalanine. The kept DNA is CDR3 alone, 42 bases in frame from the first base. V and J are truncated by 8 bases and 0 bases respectively, leaving an intervening sequence of 10 bases. This sequence originates from an adult who was a healthcare worker with PCR-confirmed SARS-CoV-2 infection or an uninfected control (not recorded which). This sequence uses TRBV12-3 or TRBV12-4 and TRBJ2-2; matching of 7 bases hints at TRBD1 as the D gene. Sequences were derived from whole blood, sampled at baseline. The CDR3 protein sequence reads: CASRGTANTGELFF. DNA sequence: TGTGCCAGCCGGGGGACAGCGAACACCGGGGAGCTGTTTTTT.